This record covers a single TCR beta chain. The data belong to a study of blood T cell repertoires in COVID-19. Across the study: The United States, Italy and Spain provided the acute and convalescent COVID-19 samples. T cells, B-cell-depleted T cells, or PBMCs provided the cDNA or gDNA that served as material.

Per the authors' pipeline: Scientists estimated how many nucleated cells there were by amplifying reference gene primers. Profiling relied on immunoSEQ multiplex PCR, and the TCRdb table lists in-frame clones only, not all of them. The DNA was the basis for D and trimming; V, J and clone size are from that table. The profile shows about 270,000 clones, roughly 84% of them singletons. This receptor was taken from a young woman with acute or convalescent COVID-19. The sample consisted of peripheral blood.

The CDR3 nucleotides read TGTGCCAGCAGTGTTCGTAGCGGGAGTTACAATGAGCAGTTCTTC. It translates to CASSVRSGSYNEQFF. The chain joins TRBV2 to TRBJ2-1; 9 bases align to TRBD2. Per the germline V gene, CDR1 is SNHLY and CDR2 is FYNNEI. This CDR3 contains 15 residues. The junction had 5 bases not matched to a gene; V was cut back by 4 bases and J by 4 bases.